The clone carrying this T cell receptor (beta chain) has ten or more counts. Its antigen is currently unknown. In making TCR beta libraries, quantitative 5'-RACE with molecular barcodes was used. TCRdb analysed the 5' RACE reads with MiXCR anew, one entry per CDR3 protein. This sample carries about 240,000 distinct CDR3 sequences, about 10% of them seen once, and the ten largest clones take roughly 2.5%. This sample stems from a study of CD8 T cells in ankylosing spondylitis. Trimming removed 7 bases at V and 5 bases at J, with 21 bases between. From germline, CDR1 is MNHNY and CDR2 SVGAGI (reference sequence). This CDR3 has 15 amino acids. Study-level results: Characteristic of ankylosing spondylitis blood, it appeared, was a TCR beta motif comprising roughly eight highly homologous variants. Reportedly, significant enrichment of disease-linked clones occurred in matched ankylosing spondylitis synovial fluid. The authors found the disease-linked clones to be CD8+ and relatively rare in peripheral blood.

Sequencing was performed on blood, either unsorted or a sorted T cell fraction (not recorded which). This receptor was identified in a male donor with ankylosing spondylitis or in good health (not recorded which). V is TRBV6-6 and J is TRBJ2-7; the D call may be TRBD1 or TRBD2 (5 bases each). The CDR3 bases are TGTGCCAGCACTAGGGGAGTATTTGAATTTGACGAGCAGTACTTC. Translating it yields CASTRGVFEFDEQYF.